One T cell receptor beta chain is described in this entry. Its antigen is unidentified. This record belongs to a study of human T cells and chemical hapten exposure. Background on the study: A 2 cm by 2 cm inner upper arm patch received 2% DPC for sensitization.

There are 14 residues in the CDR3. The germline CDR1 and CDR2 sequences are MNHEY and SMNVEV (reference sequence). J lost 2 bases, V lost 5 bases, and 4 bases had no gene match. Time point noted: patch test 3, about 24 weeks after DPC sensitization. Treatment of the sample: therapeutic diphenylcyclopropenone sensitization with weekly scalp DPC. Whole-study findings and limits: Among expanded TCRs, significantly more large CDR3 similarity clusters formed than among controls.

MiXCR, applied by TCRdb to the RACE reads, yields one record per CDR3 protein. Here the sample spans around 150,000 distinct CDR3 sequences, 25% to 35% being singletons. The chain has TRBV27 and TRBJ2-5; TRBD1 aligns across 8 bases. The specimen was whole blood, collected in connection with sensitization to the hapten diphenylcyclopropenone (DPC). The receptor was isolated from a woman between 18 and 30 years old with alopecia areata. Some clones in this sample may be carry-over from other donors' samples. CDR3 DNA sequence: TGTGCCAGCAGTGCCCGGACAGGGCAAGAGACCCAGTACTTC. This encodes CASSARTGQETQYF.